This T cell receptor beta chain was captured in a study of T cell responses to AZD1222 COVID-19 vaccine. Study-level results: Repertoire sampling occurred only after the peak T cell response.

This CDR3 has 12 amino acids. Between the trimmed V and J ends, which lost 1 base and 15 bases, there was a span of 13 bases. CDR1 and CDR2 (germline): MNHNS, SASEGT. To note about this clone: Its antigen is still unknown.

Repertoires were generated with immunoSEQ multiplex PCR, while TCRdb's copy carries only in-frame clones and drops some. The sample has 150,000 to 200,000 clones; roughly 92% are singletons. The source of this sequence is an adult in good health. This sample comprised peripheral blood, obtained on day 0 of AZD1222 vaccination. The rearrangement uses TRBV6-1 and TRBJ1-5; D gene unclear. CDR3: CASSEGADWGHF. For the CDR3, the DNA is TGTGCCAGCAGTGAAGGGGCAGACTGGGGGCATTTT.